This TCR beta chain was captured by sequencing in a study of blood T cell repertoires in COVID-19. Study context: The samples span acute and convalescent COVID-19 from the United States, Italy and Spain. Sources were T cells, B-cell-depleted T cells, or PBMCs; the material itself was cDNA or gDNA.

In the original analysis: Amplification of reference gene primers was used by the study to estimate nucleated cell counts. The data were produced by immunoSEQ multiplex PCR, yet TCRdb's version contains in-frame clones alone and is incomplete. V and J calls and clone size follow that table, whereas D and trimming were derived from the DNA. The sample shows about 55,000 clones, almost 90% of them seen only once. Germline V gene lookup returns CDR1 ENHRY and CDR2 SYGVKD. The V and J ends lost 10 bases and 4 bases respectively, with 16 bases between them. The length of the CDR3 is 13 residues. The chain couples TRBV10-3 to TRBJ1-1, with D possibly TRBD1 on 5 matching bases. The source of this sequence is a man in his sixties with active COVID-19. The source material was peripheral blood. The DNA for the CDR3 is TGTGCCACCGCCCCAGGGTTGGGCACTGAAGCTTTCTTT. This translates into CATAPGLGTEAFF.